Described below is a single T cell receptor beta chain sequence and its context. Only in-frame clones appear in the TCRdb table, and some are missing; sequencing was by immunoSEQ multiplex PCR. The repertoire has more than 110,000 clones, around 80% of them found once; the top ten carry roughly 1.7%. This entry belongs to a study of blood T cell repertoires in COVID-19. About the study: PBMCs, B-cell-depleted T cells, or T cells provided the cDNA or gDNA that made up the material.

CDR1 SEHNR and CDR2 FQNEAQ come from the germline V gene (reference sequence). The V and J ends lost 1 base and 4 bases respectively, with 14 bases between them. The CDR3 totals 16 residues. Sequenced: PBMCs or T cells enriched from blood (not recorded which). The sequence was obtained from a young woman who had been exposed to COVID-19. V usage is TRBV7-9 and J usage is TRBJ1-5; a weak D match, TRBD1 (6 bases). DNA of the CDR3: TGTGCCAGCAGCTTAGGGGCAGGGGCCTTTAATCAGCCCCAGCATTTT. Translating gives CASSLGAGAFNQPQHF. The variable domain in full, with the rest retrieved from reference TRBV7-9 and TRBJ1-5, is DTGVSQNPRHKITKRGQNVTFRCDPISEHNRLYWYRQTLGQGPEFLTYFQNEAQLEKSRLLSDRFSAERPKGSFSTLEIQRTEQGDSAMYLCASSLGAGAFNQPQHFGDGTRLSIL.